The 15 T cell receptor beta chains below were found in one sample sequenced in a study of beta chain features in type 1 diabetes. Sequencing targeted expressed TCRB transcripts, as all isolated RNA had been reverse transcribed. TCRdb keeps only in-frame clones here, not all; method: immunoSEQ multiplex PCR. The data hold about 410,000 clones, with around 13% observed a single time. The specimen sequenced was naive CD4+ T cells from blood. The receptors shown here come from a man between 25 and 39 years old in good health.

This sequence joins TRBV5-1 and TRBJ1-2, with TRBD1 identical over 9 bases. This CDR3 region has 13 residues. J was trimmed by 8 bases and V by 6 bases; bases with no gene match: 8. Germline CDR1 is SGHRS and CDR2 is YFSETQ. This chain's CDR3 is CASTPDRGHGYTF. For the CDR3, the DNA is TGCGCCAGCACCCCGGACAGGGGACACGGCTACACCTTC.

The V gene is TRBV27, the J gene TRBJ2-1, with 9 bases lining up with TRBD2. This CDR3 is 15 amino acids long. Germline V gene data show CDR1 as MNHEY and CDR2 as SMNVEV (reference sequence). The junction had 9 bases not matched to a gene; V was cut back by 3 bases and J by 9 bases. This chain's CDR3 is CASSLLAGGLGEQFF. CDR3 nucleotides: TGTGCCAGCAGTTTGCTCGCGGGGGGGCTAGGTGAGCAGTTCTTC.

The sample holds a few counts of this clone. The chain links TRBV5-4 to TRBJ2-4, with unresolved D. This CDR3 spans 14 amino acids. Germline CDR1 reads SGHNT; CDR2 reads YYREEE (reference sequence). V lost 4 bases, J lost 6 bases, and 14 bases lay in between. The CDR3 sequence: CASSLRGQLNIQYF. The CDR3 DNA sequence: TGTGCCAGCAGCCTACGTGGGCAGTTAAACATTCAGTACTTC.

This clone was detected only a few times. J is TRBJ2-3 and V is TRBV10-3, with 9 positions matching TRBD2. This CDR3 has 16 residues. CDR1 is ENHRY and CDR2 is SYGVKD in the germline V gene. The V segment lost 10 bases and the J segment 2 bases; nucleotides outside the gene matches: 13. The CDR3 region is CATTEGTSTFTDTQYF. The CDR3 DNA is TGTGCCACCACCGAGGGGACTAGCACATTCACAGATACGCAGTATTTT.

The V gene is TRBV9, the J gene TRBJ2-3; D gene ambiguous. The CDR3 runs to 12 residues. The ends were cut back, 3 bases at V and 8 bases at J, with 10 bases in the middle. CDR1 is SGDLS and CDR2 is YYNGEE in the germline V gene. The chain's CDR3 is CASSAELGTQYF. CDR3 nucleotide sequence: TGTGCCAGCAGCGCGGAGTTGGGTACGCAGTATTTT.

This chain links TRBV7-9 with TRBJ2-5; 7 bases are a match to TRBD1. The CDR3 is 15 amino acids. Germline lookup yields CDR1 SEHNR and CDR2 FQNEAQ (reference sequence). With 4 bases clipped from V and 2 bases from J, the junction kept 7 bases outside the gene matches. CDR3 protein: CASSSLGQEQETQYF. CDR3 sequence (DNA): TGTGCCAGCAGCTCCCTCGGACAGGAACAAGAGACCCAGTACTTC.

The chain joins TRBV29-1 to TRBJ1-6; 7 bases fit TRBD1. Germline V gives CDR1 SQVTM, CDR2 ANQGSEA. The ends lost 1 base at V and 6 bases at J; junction bases unmatched: 9. The CDR3 consists of 16 residues. As DNA, the CDR3 is TGCAGCGTTGAAGGAATAACAGGGGATCTTAATTCACCCCTCCACTTT. It translates to CSVEGITGDLNSPLHF.

The rearrangement uses TRBV5-1 and TRBJ2-2; D not certain. Germline-derived CDR1 and CDR2 are SGHRS and YFSETQ. There are 13 residues in the CDR3. V was clipped by 6 bases and J by 6 bases, with 12 bases between them. CDR3 sequence (DNA): TGCGCCAGCACCCAACCGGGTCCCGGGGAGCTGTTTTTT. It is translated as CASTQPGPGELFF.

The rearrangement joins TRBV6-5 to TRBJ1-4; TRBD1 matches at 9 bases. The CDR3 spans 15 residues. J lost 8 bases, V lost 2 bases, and 6 bases had no gene match. Germline loops: CDR1 MNHEY, CDR2 SVGAGI. The CDR3 DNA sequence: TGTGCCAGCAGTTACATAGGACAGGGGAACGAAAAACTGTTTTTT. Translated, it gives CASSYIGQGNEKLFF.

This clone showed up just a few times. The chain combines TRBV7-9 with TRBJ1-2, with 7 nucleotides matching TRBD1. The junction had 5 bases not matched to a gene; V was cut back by 1 base and J by 6 bases. Per the germline V gene, CDR1 is SEHNR and CDR2 is FQNEAQ (reference sequence). The CDR3 contains 14 residues. This CDR3 reads CASSLVGTANGYTF. DNA for the CDR3: TGTGCCAGCAGCTTAGTTGGGACAGCGAATGGCTACACCTTC.

This clone was counted a few times. CDR3 bases: TGTGCCAGCAGCCATGTCGCCTTGGACAGAACTTCCTACGAGCAGTACTTC. This gives the protein CASSHVALDRTSYEQYF. The rearrangement links TRBV4-2 to TRBJ2-7; D may be TRBD1 (6 bases). The CDR3 runs 17 residues. Germline lookup yields CDR1 LGHNA and CDR2 YNFKEQ. Trimming stripped 3 bases from V and 1 base from J, with 19 bases between.

This clone came up a few times. Other DNA sequences within the sample encode an identical CDR3. The chain carries TRBV9 and TRBJ2-1; TRBD1 aligns across 9 bases. Germline loops: CDR1 SGDLS, CDR2 YYNGEE. CDR3 size: 14 residues. V lost 3 bases, J lost 2 bases, and 0 bases stayed unmatched. The CDR3 nucleotides read TGTGCCAGCAGCGGGACAGGGGCCTACAATGAGCAGTTCTTC. Protein sequence: CASSGTGAYNEQFF.

The sample holds a few counts of this clone. V and J are TRBV27 and TRBJ1-3, with D unclear. The CDR3 runs 12 residues. In germline, CDR1 is MNHEY, CDR2 SMNVEV (reference sequence). V dropped 6 bases and J dropped 0 bases, with 3 bases sitting between them. Here the CDR3 reads CASRSSGNTIYF. The CDR3 DNA reads as TGTGCCAGCAGGAGCTCTGGAAACACCATATATTTT.

The J gene is TRBJ2-7, the V gene TRBV21-1. TRBV21-1 is deemed a pseudogene. This CDR3 comprises 15 residues. The DNA of the CDR3 is TGTGCCAGCAGCATTTCGGGCGTGAGCTCCTACGAGCAGTACGTC. Protein: CASSISGVSSYEQYV.

This clone turned up a few times. This chain links TRBV5-4 with TRBJ2-7, with D perhaps matching TRBD2 (5 bases). Trimming removed 4 bases from V and 3 bases from J, with 14 bases in between. Per the germline V gene, CDR1 is SGHNT and CDR2 is YYREEE (reference sequence). This CDR3 is 14 amino acids long. The DNA of the CDR3 is TGTGCCAGCAGCCCGGAAACGGGAAGCTACGAGCAGTACTTC. Amino acids: CASSPETGSYEQYF.